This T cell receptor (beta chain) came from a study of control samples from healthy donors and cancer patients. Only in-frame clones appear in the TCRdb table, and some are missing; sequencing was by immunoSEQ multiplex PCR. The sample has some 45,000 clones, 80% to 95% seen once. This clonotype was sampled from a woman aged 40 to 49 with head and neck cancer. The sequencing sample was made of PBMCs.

CDR3 region: CASSSKGGGEQYF. As DNA, the CDR3 is TGTGCCAGCAGCTCCAAGGGGGGTGGCGAGCAGTACTTC. The chain carries TRBV13 and TRBJ2-7, with D tentatively TRBD1 or TRBD2 (6 bases each). The CDR3 runs to 13 residues. The V end lost 4 bases, the J end lost 6 bases, and 13 bases lay between the germline ends. Germline values: CDR1 PRHDT, CDR2 FYEKMQ (reference sequence).